This is a list of T cell receptor beta chains from one sample in a study of shared clonotypes between healthy human individuals. Profiling relied on immunoSEQ multiplex PCR, and the TCRdb table lists in-frame clones only, not all of them. The data show 1,400,000 or so clones, just under 99% seen once. The sequenced material came from naive CD4+ T cells sorted from blood. The receptor set was obtained from a man younger than 40 in good health. Each CDR3 is given with its conserved first and last residue. The D gene is left open where the match is weak. Part of the rows lack a size; the others show once, few, many or a class for expanded clones.

abundance	v_gene	d_gene	j_gene	CDR3nt	CDR3aa
.	TRBV19	.	TRBJ1-2	TGTGCCAGTAGTGGTCCAGCTCTCTATGGCTACACCTTC	CASSGPALYGYTF
.	TRBV5-4	TRBD2	TRBJ2-1	TGTGCCAGCAGCTCGGGGGGGACTAGCGAAAATGAGCAGTTCTTC	CASSSGGTSENEQFF
.	TRBV14	TRBD2	TRBJ2-1	TGTGCCAGCAGCCTCGTAGCGGGAGGCAATGAGCAGTTCTTC	CASSLVAGGNEQFF
.	TRBV5-5	TRBD2	TRBJ2-7	TGTGCCAGCAGCCCCGGGACTAGCGGGATTGAGCAGTACTTC	CASSPGTSGIEQYF
.	TRBV27	TRBD2	TRBJ2-7	TGTGCCAGCAGGTCGAGCGGGAGTGGCGAGCAGTACTTC	CASRSSGSGEQYF
.	TRBV13	TRBD1	TRBJ2-5	TGTGCCAGCAGCTCGGACAGGGATACGACCCAGTACTTC	CASSSDRDTTQYF
.	TRBV5-1	.	TRBJ2-2	TGCGCCAGCAGCTTGGTGGCTACCACTGGCGGGGAGCTGTTTTTT	CASSLVATTGGELFF
.	TRBV7-9	TRBD2	TRBJ2-7	TGTGCCACTAGGGGTAGCGGGGAGGATACTAGCGAGCAGTACTTC	CATRGSGEDTSEQYF
.	TRBV2	.	TRBJ2-1	TGTGCCAGCAGTGAACGGCGGGGCCCTAGGGATGAGCAGTTCTTC	CASSERRGPRDEQFF
.	TRBV2	.	TRBJ2-1	TGTGCCAGCAACCTTGACGGGGCGCTCCCCTCCTACAATGAGCAGTTCTTC	CASNLDGALPSYNEQFF
once	TRBV11-2	TRBD2	TRBJ2-1	TGTGCCAGCAGCTTAAACCTAAACGCCCTAGCGGGACGCAATGAGCAGTTCTTC	CASSLNLNALAGRNEQFF
.	TRBV5-6	.	TRBJ2-7	TGTGCCAGCAGGTTTTGGCAGCCGAGCTCCTACGAGCAGTACTTC	CASRFWQPSSYEQYF
.	TRBV5-1	TRBD2	TRBJ2-7	TGCGCCAGCGCTACTAGCGGGAGGGAGTGGGAGCAGTACTTC	CASATSGREWEQYF
once	TRBV2	.	TRBJ2-5	TGTGCCAGCAGTGTTGGAACCCAAGAGACCCAGTACTTC	CASSVGTQETQYF
.	TRBV29-1	.	TRBJ2-5	TGCAGCGTTCTGACTCATTGGGAGACCCAGTACTTC	CSVLTHWETQYF
once	TRBV5-6	TRBD2	TRBJ2-7	TGTGCCAGCAGCTTGGATAGCGGGAGGGCCGACGAGCAGTACTTC	CASSLDSGRADEQYF
.	TRBV10-3	TRBD1	TRBJ1-2	TGTGCCATCAGTGGGGAGCGACAGGGGGCGTCGGGCTACACCTTC	CAISGERQGASGYTF
once	TRBV2	.	TRBJ2-3	TGTGCCAGCAACTTGGCGGGAAGGACAGATACGCAGTATTTT	CASNLAGRTDTQYF
.	TRBV5-5	.	TRBJ1-3	TGTGCCAGCAGCAATCGTATCTCTGGAAACACCATATATTTT	CASSNRISGNTIYF
.	TRBV5-4	.	TRBJ1-3	TGTGCCAGCAGCTTGGATACGGGGGACACCATATATTTT	CASSLDTGDTIYF
.	TRBV5-1	TRBD1	TRBJ2-7	TGCGCCAGCAGCTTGGATGGACAGGATTCCTACGAGCAGTACTTC	CASSLDGQDSYEQYF
.	TRBV5-4	.	TRBJ1-2	TGTGCCAGCAGCTTGTTGGATAGGTTGGGTGACTATGGCTACACCTTC	CASSLLDRLGDYGYTF
.	TRBV28	.	TRBJ1-5	TGTGCCAGCAGAAGAGAGGCAGGGAGCAATCAGCCCCAGCATTTT	CASRREAGSNQPQHF
.	TRBV6-5	.	TRBJ1-5	TGTGCCAGCAGTTACACGGGAGAGGGGCGTCAGCCCCAGCATTTT	CASSYTGEGRQPQHF
.	TRBV4-1	TRBD1	TRBJ1-1	TGCGCCAGCAGCCAGGACAGGGACACTGAAGCTTTCTTT	CASSQDRDTEAFF
.	TRBV30	TRBD2	TRBJ2-7	TGTGCCTGGAGCGCCGGGACTAGCGCCTCCTACGAGCAGTACTTC	CAWSAGTSASYEQYF
once	TRBV5-1	.	TRBJ2-1	TGCGCCAGCAGCTTAGTCGAAAATGAGCAGTTCTTC	CASSLVENEQFF
.	TRBV2	TRBD2	TRBJ2-7	TGTGCCAGCAGCGAAGGTCTAGCGGGGCACTACGAGCAGTACTTC	CASSEGLAGHYEQYF
.	TRBV6-5	.	TRBJ2-5	TGTGCCAGCACCTACTCCCAGACCGTTTACTTC	CASTYSQTVYF
.	TRBV9	TRBD2	TRBJ2-7	TGTGCCAGCAGCGCCACTAGCGGGAGGGGCGAGCAGTACTTC	CASSATSGRGEQYF
once	TRBV7-3	.	TRBJ2-7	TGTGCCAGCAGCTTAACTCGCGGGGCCGAGCAGTACTTC	CASSLTRGAEQYF
.	TRBV5-1	TRBD1	TRBJ2-7	TGCGCCAGCAGCGTTCTAGGGACAGGCCCTCGGGGCCCTGCCTACGAGCAGTACTTC	CASSVLGTGPRGPAYEQYF
.	TRBV28	TRBD1	TRBJ1-5	TGTGCCAGCAGTTCAACAGGGGATCCGAGGGGCAATCAGCCCCAGCATTTT	CASSSTGDPRGNQPQHF
.	TRBV4-1	.	TRBJ1-2	TGCGCCAGCAGCCAAGATTACGGGAACTATGGCTACACCTTC	CASSQDYGNYGYTF
.	TRBV5-1	TRBD2	TRBJ2-4	TGCGCCAGCAGCCCAGCTAGCGGAAAAAACATTCAGTACTTC	CASSPASGKNIQYF
.	TRBV5-1	TRBD2	TRBJ2-1	TGCGCCAGCAGCTTGAGGACTAGCGGGAGCGCTGAGCAGTTCTTC	CASSLRTSGSAEQFF
.	TRBV4-1	.	TRBJ2-2	TGCGCCAGCAGCCAAGATCCAGGGATGGCCACCGGGGAGCTGTTTTTT	CASSQDPGMATGELFF
.	TRBV11-2	.	TRBJ2-6	TGTGCCAGCAGCTTTAGCTTTTCAGGTGGGGCCAACGTCCTGACTTTC	CASSFSFSGGANVLTF
.	TRBV13	TRBD2	TRBJ2-7	TGTGCCAGCAGCACCCGGAAGATAGGGACTAGCTCCTACGAGCAGTACTTC	CASSTRKIGTSSYEQYF
.	TRBV29-1	.	TRBJ2-1	TGCAGCGTTGACGGGACGAACGACGGCTCCTACAATGAGCAGTTCTTC	CSVDGTNDGSYNEQFF
.	TRBV28	TRBD1	TRBJ1-2	TGTGCCAGCAGCTCGGGACAGGGGGCTCCGGGCTACACCTTC	CASSSGQGAPGYTF
.	TRBV4-3	.	TRBJ1-1	TGCGCCAGCAGCCAAGATGTCCCCGGTAGGGGGGGCAGGGAAGCTTTCTTT	CASSQDVPGRGGREAFF
.	TRBV10-3	.	TRBJ2-1	TGTGCCATCAGTGAGATACAGGGCAATGAGCAGTTCTTC	CAISEIQGNEQFF
once	TRBV19	.	TRBJ2-7	TGTGCCAGTAGTATCGCCAGTCCTTACGAGCAGTACTTC	CASSIASPYEQYF
.	TRBV4-1	.	TRBJ2-3	TGCGCCAGCAGCCAAGAAGAGGTATTAACGGCCCTAAGTGGGGATACGCAGTATTTT	CASSQEEVLTALSGDTQYF
.	TRBV2	TRBD1	TRBJ1-4	TGTGCCAGCATCTCCGAGAGGCAGGGGGGGGAAAAACTGTTTTTT	CASISERQGGEKLFF
.	TRBV28	.	TRBJ1-3	TGTGCCAGCAGTCCCTGGGAGGGGGCTGGAAACACCATATATTTT	CASSPWEGAGNTIYF
.	TRBV7-9	.	TRBJ1-1	TGTGCCAGCAGCTTCGGGTTTATGGGCACTGAAGCTTTCTTT	CASSFGFMGTEAFF
once	TRBV30	.	TRBJ1-5	TGTGCCTGGAGCGGAGGAATCAATCAGCCCCAGCATTTT	CAWSGGINQPQHF
.	TRBV18	TRBD2	TRBJ2-5	TGTGCCAGCTCCCGAAAGCGGGAGCAAGAGACCCAGTACTTC	CASSRKREQETQYF
.	TRBV5-1	TRBD2	TRBJ2-1	TGCGCCATCCGGGGACTAGCGGGTAACAATGAGCAGTTCTTC	CAIRGLAGNNEQFF